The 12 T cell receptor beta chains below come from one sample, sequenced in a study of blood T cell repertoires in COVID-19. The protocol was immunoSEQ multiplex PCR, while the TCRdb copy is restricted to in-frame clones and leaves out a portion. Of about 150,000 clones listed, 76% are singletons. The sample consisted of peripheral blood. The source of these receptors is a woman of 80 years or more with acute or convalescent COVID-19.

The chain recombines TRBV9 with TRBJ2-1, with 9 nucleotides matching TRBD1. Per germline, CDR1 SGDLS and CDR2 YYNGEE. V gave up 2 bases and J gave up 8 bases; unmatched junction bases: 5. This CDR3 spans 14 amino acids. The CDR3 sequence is CASSVGQGTDEQFF. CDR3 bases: TGTGCCAGCAGCGTGGGACAGGGTACTGATGAGCAGTTCTTC.

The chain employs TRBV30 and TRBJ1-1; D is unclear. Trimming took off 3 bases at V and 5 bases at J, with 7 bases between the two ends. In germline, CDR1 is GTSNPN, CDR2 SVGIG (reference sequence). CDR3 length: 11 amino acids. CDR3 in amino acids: CAWSGRTEAFF. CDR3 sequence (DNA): TGTGCCTGGAGCGGGAGAACTGAAGCTTTCTTT. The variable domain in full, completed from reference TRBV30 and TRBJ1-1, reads SQTIHQWPATLVQPVGSPLSLECTVEGTSNPNLYWYRQAAGRGLQLLFYSVGIGQISSEVPQNLSASRPQDRQFILSSKKLLLSDSGFYLCAWSGRTEAFFGQGTRLTVV.

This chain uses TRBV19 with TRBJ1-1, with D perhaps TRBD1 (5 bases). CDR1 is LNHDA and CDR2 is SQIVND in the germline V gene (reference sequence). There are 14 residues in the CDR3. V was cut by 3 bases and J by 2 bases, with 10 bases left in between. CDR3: CASSMSGGNTEAFF. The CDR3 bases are TGTGCCAGTAGTATGTCCGGGGGTAACACTGAAGCTTTCTTT. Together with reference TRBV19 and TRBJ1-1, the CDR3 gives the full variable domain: DGGITQSPKYLFRKEGQNVTLSCEQNLNHDAMYWYRQDPGQGLRLIYYSQIVNDFQKGDIAEGYSVSREKKESFPLTVTSAQKNPTAFYLCASSMSGGNTEAFFGQGTRLTVV.

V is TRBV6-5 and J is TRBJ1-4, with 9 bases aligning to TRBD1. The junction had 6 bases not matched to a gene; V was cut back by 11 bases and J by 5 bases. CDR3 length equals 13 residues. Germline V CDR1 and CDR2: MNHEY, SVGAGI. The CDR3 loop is CAAKQGANEKLFF. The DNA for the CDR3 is TGTGCCGCGAAACAGGGGGCCAATGAAAAACTGTTTTTT.

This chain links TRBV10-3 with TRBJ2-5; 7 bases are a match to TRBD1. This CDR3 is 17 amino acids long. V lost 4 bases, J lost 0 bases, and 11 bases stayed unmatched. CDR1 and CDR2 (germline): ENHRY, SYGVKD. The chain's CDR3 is CAISGGQTSPNQETQYF. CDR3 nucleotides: TGTGCCATCAGTGGGGGACAGACGTCTCCTAACCAAGAGACCCAGTACTTC.

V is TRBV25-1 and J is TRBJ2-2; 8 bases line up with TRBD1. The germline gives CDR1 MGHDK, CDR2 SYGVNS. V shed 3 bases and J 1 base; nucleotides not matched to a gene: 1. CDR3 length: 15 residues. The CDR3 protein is CASSEDRVNTGELFF. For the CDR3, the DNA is TGTGCCAGCAGTGAGGACAGGGTGAACACCGGGGAGCTGTTTTTT.

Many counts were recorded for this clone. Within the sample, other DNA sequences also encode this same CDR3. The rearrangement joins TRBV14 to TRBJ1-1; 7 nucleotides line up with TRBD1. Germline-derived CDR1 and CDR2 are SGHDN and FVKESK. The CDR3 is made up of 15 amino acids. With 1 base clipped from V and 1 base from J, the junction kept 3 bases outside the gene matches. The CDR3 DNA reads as TGTGCCAGCAGCCAAGCTCGGACAGGGAACACTGAAGCTTTCTTT. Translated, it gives CASSQARTGNTEAFF.

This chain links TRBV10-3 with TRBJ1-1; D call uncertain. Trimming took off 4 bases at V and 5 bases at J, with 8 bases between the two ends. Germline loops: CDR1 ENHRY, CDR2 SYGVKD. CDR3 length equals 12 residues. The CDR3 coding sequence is TGTGCCATCAGTGTAGGCAGGACTGAAGCTTTCTTT. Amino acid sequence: CAISVGRTEAFF.

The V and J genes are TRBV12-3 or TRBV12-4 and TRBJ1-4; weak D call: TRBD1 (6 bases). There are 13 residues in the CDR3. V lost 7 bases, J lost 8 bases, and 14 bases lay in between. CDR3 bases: TGTGCCAGCACTGGGGGCGCGCGCGAAAAACTGTTTTTT. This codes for CASTGGAREKLFF.

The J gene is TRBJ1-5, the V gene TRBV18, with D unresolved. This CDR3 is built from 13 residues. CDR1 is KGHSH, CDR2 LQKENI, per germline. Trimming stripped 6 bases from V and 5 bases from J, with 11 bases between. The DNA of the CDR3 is TGTGCCAGCTCCCCAACCCGAGATCAGCCCCAGCATTTT. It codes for CASSPTRDQPQHF.

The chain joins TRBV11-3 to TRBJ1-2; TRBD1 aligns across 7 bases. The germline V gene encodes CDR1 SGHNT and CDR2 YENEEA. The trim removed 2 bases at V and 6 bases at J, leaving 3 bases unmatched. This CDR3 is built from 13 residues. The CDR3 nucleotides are TGTGCCAGCAGCTTACCAGGGGGTGATGGCTACACCTTC. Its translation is CASSLPGGDGYTF.

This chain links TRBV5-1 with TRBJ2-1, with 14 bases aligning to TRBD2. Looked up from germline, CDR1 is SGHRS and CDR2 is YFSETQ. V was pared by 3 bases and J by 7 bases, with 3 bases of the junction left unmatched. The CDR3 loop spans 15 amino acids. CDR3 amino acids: CASSWGLAGVNEQFF. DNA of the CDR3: TGCGCCAGCAGCTGGGGACTAGCGGGAGTAAATGAGCAGTTCTTC.